This T cell receptor beta chain was identified during a study of blood T cell repertoires in COVID-19. Study-wide background: Both acute and convalescent COVID-19 samples were obtained from the United States, Italy and Spain.

Trimming removed 2 bases at V and 2 bases at J, with 10 bases between. CDR3 length: 15 residues. CDR1 is SQVTM, CDR2 ANQGSEA, per germline. In the original processing: Amplification with reference gene primers provided the estimates of nucleated cell counts. Method: immunoSEQ multiplex PCR; TCRdb's copy keeps in-frame clones and lacks some. V, J and clone size were drawn from that table, and D and trimming were deduced from the DNA. Of tens of thousands of clones in the sample, around 90% were seen once. The sequencing input was peripheral blood. V and J are TRBV29-1 and TRBJ2-6; possible D gene TRBD1, 6 bases. This TCR derives from a woman aged 70-85 years with acute or convalescent COVID-19. CDR3 region: CSVELQGTGANVLTF. The CDR3 DNA follows: TGCAGCGTTGAACTTCAGGGGACTGGGGCCAACGTCCTGACTTTC.